Listed below are T cell receptor beta chains from one sample, sequenced in a study of shared clonotypes between healthy human individuals. Method: immunoSEQ multiplex PCR; TCRdb's copy keeps in-frame clones and lacks some. The sample includes 2 million to 2.5 million clones, just under 95% seen only once; the top ten take 0.37%. Specimen: naive CD4+ T cells from PBMCs. Source of these receptors: a man aged 18 to 35 in good health. Some clones in this sample may be carry-over from other donors' samples. Both conserved end residues are part of each CDR3. Each record gives: V gene, clone size, J gene, D gene, CDR3 DNA, CDR3 protein. The D gene is left open where the match is weak. Clone size, where shown, is once, few, many, or a class for clones that have expanded.

>TRBV18|-|TRBJ1-5|TRBD1
TGTGCCAGCTCACCCGGACAGGGGGCTAATCAGCCCCAGCATTTT
CASSPGQGANQPQHF
>TRBV7-8|-|TRBJ1-5|TRBD1
TGTGCCAGCAGCCCCGGGCAGGGGGTTCAGCCCCAGCATTTT
CASSPGQGVQPQHF
>TRBV5-1|-|TRBJ1-2|-
TGCGCCAGCAGCTCTCGTGGCGACTATGGCTACACCTTC
CASSSRGDYGYTF
>TRBV7-3|-|TRBJ2-2|-
TGTGCCAGCAGCTTACGCGCAGGGCTCCAGACCGGGGAGCTGTTTTTT
CASSLRAGLQTGELFF
>TRBV29-1|-|TRBJ2-3|-
TGCAGCGCCCGGACAGAACTACCCACAGATACGCAGTATTTT
CSARTELPTDTQYF
>TRBV29-1|-|TRBJ1-6|-
TGCAGCGTGGGGGGGCCGGATAATTCACCCCTCCACTTT
CSVGGPDNSPLHF
>TRBV4-2|few|TRBJ1-3|-
TGTGCCAGCAGCCAAGATTCAGGGGGAAACACCATATATTTT
CASSQDSGGNTIYF
>TRBV6-1|once|TRBJ2-1|-
TGTGCCAGCAGTGAAGCACACAGCTCCTACAATGAGCAGTTCTTC
CASSEAHSSYNEQFF
>TRBV25-1|-|TRBJ2-3|-
TGTGCCAGCAGTGACACCACAGGGTTCCACACAGATACGCAGTATTTT
CASSDTTGFHTDTQYF
>TRBV6-5|-|TRBJ2-7|TRBD2
TGTGCCAGCAGTTACCCCAGCGGGAGGGGGACCTACGAGCAGTACTTC
CASSYPSGRGTYEQYF
>TRBV6-6|-|TRBJ1-1|TRBD1
TGTGCCAGCACCACGACCGGACAGGGGGCCACTGAAGCTTTCTTT
CASTTTGQGATEAFF
>TRBV11-1|-|TRBJ2-3|-
TGTGCCAGCAGAGGATTGCAAGCGGGCCCAAGGACAGATACGCAGTATTTT
CASRGLQAGPRTDTQYF
>TRBV11-2|-|TRBJ2-5|TRBD2
TGTGCCAGCAGCTTAGTTGCTAGCGGGGAGACCCAGTACTTC
CASSLVASGETQYF
>TRBV5-1|-|TRBJ2-1|-
TGCGCCAGCAGCTCGTCCGGGACGCTCAATGAGCAGTTCTTC
CASSSSGTLNEQFF
>TRBV2|-|TRBJ1-5|-
TGTGCCAGCACCCCCGGCCAAACAGGGCTTAGCAATCAGCCCCAGCATTTT
CASTPGQTGLSNQPQHF
>TRBV7-2|-|TRBJ1-2|-
TGTGCCAGCAGCCCTGGACCAGACAATGGCTACACCTTC
CASSPGPDNGYTF
>TRBV28|-|TRBJ2-7|-
TGTGCCAGCAGTTTACGTCCGGGGCCCTTCTCCTACGAGCAGTACTTC
CASSLRPGPFSYEQYF
>TRBV23-1|-|TRBJ1-5|-
TGCGCCAGCAGTCAAAGACAGGAGGATGTGGATCAGCCCCAGCATTTT
CASSQRQEDVDQPQHF
>TRBV6-5|once|TRBJ1-1|-
TGTGCCAGCAGTTACCGCGTGGGTTACACTGAAGCTTTCTTT
CASSYRVGYTEAFF
>TRBV5-4|once|TRBJ2-1|TRBD2
TGTGCCAGCAGCTTGGTATTCACGGGAGGCGGTAATGAGCAGTTCTTC
CASSLVFTGGGNEQFF
>TRBV5-1|-|TRBJ2-7|-
TGCGCCAGCAGCTTGTTTGGGGGGTCGGCCTACGAGCAGTACTTC
CASSLFGGSAYEQYF
>TRBV19|-|TRBJ2-2|-
TGTGCCAGTAGTATACTATCCAGTGCCAACACCGGGGAGCTGTTTTTT
CASSILSSANTGELFF
>TRBV7-2|-|TRBJ2-7|TRBD1
TGTGCCAGCAGCCTACAAGGACAGGGGGCTCGTTACGAGCAGTACTTC
CASSLQGQGARYEQYF
>TRBV29-1|-|TRBJ2-3|-
TGCAGCGTTGAATCAGGGTTAAGGACAGATACGCAGTATTTT
CSVESGLRTDTQYF
>TRBV19|-|TRBJ2-1|-
TGTGCCAGTAGCCTACCCCTGGGGAGTTCCTACAATGAGCAGTTCTTC
CASSLPLGSSYNEQFF
>TRBV5-1|-|TRBJ2-7|TRBD1
TGCGCCAGCAGCCCAACAGGGGGTTCCTACGAGCAGTACTTC
CASSPTGGSYEQYF
>TRBV5-1|-|TRBJ2-7|-
TGCGCCAGCAGCACTAACTACGCCACTACCTACGAGCAGTACTTC
CASSTNYATTYEQYF
>TRBV28|-|TRBJ1-5|TRBD1
TGTGCCATCGCTCCAGGGGGCGGTCAGCCCCAGCATTTT
CAIAPGGGQPQHF
>TRBV5-1|-|TRBJ2-1|-
TGCGCCAGCAGCCTAGGGGCGGGAATCTCCAATGAGCAGTTCTTC
CASSLGAGISNEQFF
>TRBV6-5|-|TRBJ1-1|TRBD1
TGTGCCAGCAGTTTTTTACAGGGGGGTGAAGCTTTCTTT
CASSFLQGGEAFF
>TRBV19|-|TRBJ2-7|-
TGTGCCAGTAGTATCGCCAATAGCTACGAGCAGTACTTC
CASSIANSYEQYF
>TRBV29-1|-|TRBJ2-1|TRBD2
TGCAGCGCGGACACGGGACTATTGGGCAATGAGCAGTTCTTC
CSADTGLLGNEQFF
>TRBV6-6|-|TRBJ2-6|-
TGTGCCAGCAGTACCGTTGGGGCCAACGTCCTGACTTTC
CASSTVGANVLTF
>TRBV6-5|-|TRBJ1-6|-
TGTGCCAGCAGTTACCCTAGGGGAGGGTCACCCCTCCACTTT
CASSYPRGGSPLHF
>TRBV5-5|-|TRBJ2-1|TRBD2
TGTGCCAGCAGTCGGGGGGAGAATGAGCAGTTCTTC
CASSRGENEQFF
>TRBV19|-|TRBJ2-1|TRBD2
TGTGCCAGTAGTATAAGGGGACTAGCGGGTAGCGGCGGTAATGAGCAGTTCTTC
CASSIRGLAGSGGNEQFF
>TRBV14|-|TRBJ1-2|-
TGTGCCAGCAGCCAAGTGGCCTACTATGGCTACACCTTC
CASSQVAYYGYTF
>TRBV9|-|TRBJ2-7|TRBD2
TGTGCCAGCAGCGCAAGAGCGGGACCACCCTACGAGCAGTACTTC
CASSARAGPPYEQYF
>TRBV29-1|once|TRBJ2-7|-
TGCAGCGTCGCAGGTTTGAGGGAATTGGCCGAGCAGTACTTC
CSVAGLRELAEQYF
>TRBV5-4|-|TRBJ2-1|TRBD2
TGTGCCAGCAGCTTGGATAGCGGGAACTACAATGAGCAGTTCTTC
CASSLDSGNYNEQFF
>TRBV19|-|TRBJ1-2|-
TGTGCCAGTAGTATAGAGGATGGCTACACCTTC
CASSIEDGYTF
>TRBV2|-|TRBJ2-5|TRBD1
TGTGCCAGCAGTGAACAGGGGGCAGGGGAGACCCAGTACTTC
CASSEQGAGETQYF
>TRBV19|few|TRBJ2-1|TRBD2
TGTGCCAGTAGTCCTTGGGCGGGAGGTTGGGTTGAGCAGTTCTTC
CASSPWAGGWVEQFF
>TRBV14|-|TRBJ2-5|-
TGTGCCAGCACCCGGGAATCCCAAGAGACCCAGTACTTC
CASTRESQETQYF
>TRBV19|-|TRBJ1-1|-
TGTGCCAGTAGGACTACAGGGAACACTGAAGCTTTCTTT
CASRTTGNTEAFF
>TRBV18|-|TRBJ2-1|-
TGTGCCAGCTCACGGGTCCTGCCCGGGGGCAATGAGCAGTTCTTC
CASSRVLPGGNEQFF
>TRBV6-4|few|TRBJ2-1|-
TGTGCCAGCAGTGACTCGCCCAATGAGCAGTTCTTC
CASSDSPNEQFF
>TRBV29-1|-|TRBJ1-5|-
TGCAGCGCCACGGAGGATAGCAATCAGCCCCAGCATTTT
CSATEDSNQPQHF
>TRBV7-6|once|TRBJ2-5|-
TGTGCCAGCAGCTTAGCGCATCGGGAGACCCAGTACTTC
CASSLAHRETQYF
>TRBV6-6|-|TRBJ1-4|-
TGTGCCAGCAGTTTCGACCCGGCGACTAATGAAAAACTGTTTTTT
CASSFDPATNEKLFF
>TRBV18|-|TRBJ2-3|TRBD2
TGTGCCAGCTCACCAACCTATCTAGCGGGAGGGGCAGATACGCAGTATTTT
CASSPTYLAGGADTQYF
>TRBV30|-|TRBJ2-3|TRBD1
TGTGCCTGGAGTGTTCCAGGGGGCCTCGCAGATACGCAGTATTTT
CAWSVPGGLADTQYF
>TRBV19|once|TRBJ2-1|TRBD1
TGTGCCAGTACCCCAGTGTGGACAGGGTATTACAATGAGCAGTTCTTC
CASTPVWTGYYNEQFF
>TRBV7-6|-|TRBJ2-1|-
TGTGCCAGCAGCTTAGTAGGGTTGGGTGAGCAGTTCTTC
CASSLVGLGEQFF
>TRBV19|-|TRBJ2-3|-
TGTGCCAGTAGTATAGCGGGAGAGGGCACAGATACGCAGTATTTT
CASSIAGEGTDTQYF
>TRBV19|-|TRBJ1-2|-
TGTGCCAGTAGCAGGGAGGCCGGCTATGGCTACACCTTC
CASSREAGYGYTF
>TRBV28|-|TRBJ1-1|-
TGTGCCAGCAGTTTAGGCCCCTCCAACACTGAAGCTTTCTTT
CASSLGPSNTEAFF
>TRBV7-8|-|TRBJ2-2|TRBD2
TGTGCCAGCAGTTTCAGGGAGGGTAGTTACACCGGGGAGCTGTTTTTT
CASSFREGSYTGELFF
>TRBV6-6|-|TRBJ2-1|TRBD2
TGTGCCAGCAGTTACTCGGCGGGAGATCCCAATGAGCAGTTCTTC
CASSYSAGDPNEQFF